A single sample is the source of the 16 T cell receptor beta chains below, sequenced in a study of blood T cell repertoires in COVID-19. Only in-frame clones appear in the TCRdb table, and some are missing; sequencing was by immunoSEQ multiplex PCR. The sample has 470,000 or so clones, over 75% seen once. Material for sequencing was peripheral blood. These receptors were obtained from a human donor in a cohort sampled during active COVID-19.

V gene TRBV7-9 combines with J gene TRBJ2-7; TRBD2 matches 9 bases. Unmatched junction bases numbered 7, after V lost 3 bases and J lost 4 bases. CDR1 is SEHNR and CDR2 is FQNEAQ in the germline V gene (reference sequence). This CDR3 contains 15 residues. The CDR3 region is CASSFPTSGYYEQYF. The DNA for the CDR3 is TGTGCCAGCAGCTTCCCGACTAGCGGTTATTACGAGCAGTACTTC. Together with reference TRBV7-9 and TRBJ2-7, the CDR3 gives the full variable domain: DTGVSQNPRHKITKRGQNVTFRCDPISEHNRLYWYRQTLGQGPEFLTYFQNEAQLEKSRLLSDRFSAERPKGSFSTLEIQRTEQGDSAMYLCASSFPTSGYYEQYFGPGTRLTVT.

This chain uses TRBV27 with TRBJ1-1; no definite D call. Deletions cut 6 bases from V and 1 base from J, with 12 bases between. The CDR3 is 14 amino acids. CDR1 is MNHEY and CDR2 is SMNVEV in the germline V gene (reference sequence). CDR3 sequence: CASREIEANTEAFF. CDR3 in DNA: TGTGCCAGCAGAGAAATCGAGGCGAACACTGAAGCTTTCTTT.

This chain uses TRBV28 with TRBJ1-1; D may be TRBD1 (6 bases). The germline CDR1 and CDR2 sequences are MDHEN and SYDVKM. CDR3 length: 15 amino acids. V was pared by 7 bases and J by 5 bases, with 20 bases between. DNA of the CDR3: TGTGCCAGCATCACAGCCCCGGGGGGCCTGACTGAAGCTTTCTTT. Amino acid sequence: CASITAPGGLTEAFF.

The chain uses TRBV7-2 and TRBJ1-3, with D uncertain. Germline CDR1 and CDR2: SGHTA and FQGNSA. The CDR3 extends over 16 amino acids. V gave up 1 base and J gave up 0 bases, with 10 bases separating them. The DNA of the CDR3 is TGTGCCAGCAGCTTAGTGTCACTGTTCTCTGGAAACACCATATATTTT. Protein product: CASSLVSLFSGNTIYF.

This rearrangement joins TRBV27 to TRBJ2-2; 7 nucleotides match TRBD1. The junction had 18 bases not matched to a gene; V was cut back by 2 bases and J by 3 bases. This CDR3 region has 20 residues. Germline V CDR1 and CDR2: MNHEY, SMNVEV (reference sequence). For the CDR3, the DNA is TGTGCCAGCAGTTTAAAAGGCAGGGGGAAGTTGGGTGTGGACACCGGGGAGCTGTTTTTT. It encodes CASSLKGRGKLGVDTGELFF.

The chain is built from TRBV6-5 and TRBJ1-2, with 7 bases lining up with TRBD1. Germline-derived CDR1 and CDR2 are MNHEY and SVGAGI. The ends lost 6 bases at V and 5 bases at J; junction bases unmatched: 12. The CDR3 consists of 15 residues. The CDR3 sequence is CASSRPGQKPYGYTF. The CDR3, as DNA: TGTGCCAGCAGCCGCCCGGGACAGAAACCTTATGGCTACACCTTC.

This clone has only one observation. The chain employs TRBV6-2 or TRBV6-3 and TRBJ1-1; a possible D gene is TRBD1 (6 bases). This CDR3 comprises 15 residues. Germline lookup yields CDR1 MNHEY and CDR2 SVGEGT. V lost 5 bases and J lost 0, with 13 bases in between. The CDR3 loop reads CASSRTEPLNTEAFF. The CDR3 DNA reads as TGTGCCAGCAGTCGGACAGAACCTTTGAACACTGAAGCTTTCTTT.

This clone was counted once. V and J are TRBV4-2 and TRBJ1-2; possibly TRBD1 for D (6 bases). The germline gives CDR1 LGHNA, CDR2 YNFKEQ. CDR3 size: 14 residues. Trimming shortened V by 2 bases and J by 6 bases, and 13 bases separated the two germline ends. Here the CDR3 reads CASSQRGQIDGYTF. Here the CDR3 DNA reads TGTGCCAGCAGCCAACGAGGACAGATCGATGGCTACACCTTC.

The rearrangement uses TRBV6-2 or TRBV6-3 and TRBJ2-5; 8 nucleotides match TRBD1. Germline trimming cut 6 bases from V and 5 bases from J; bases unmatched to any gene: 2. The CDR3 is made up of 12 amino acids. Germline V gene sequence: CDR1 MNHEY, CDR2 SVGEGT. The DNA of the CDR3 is TGTGCCAGCAGCAACAGGGGGGAGACCCAGTACTTC. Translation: CASSNRGETQYF.

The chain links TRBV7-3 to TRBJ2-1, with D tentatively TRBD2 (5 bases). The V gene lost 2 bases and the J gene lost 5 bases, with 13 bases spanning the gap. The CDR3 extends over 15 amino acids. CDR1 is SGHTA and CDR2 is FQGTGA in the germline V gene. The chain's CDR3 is CASSLEGFRDNEQFF. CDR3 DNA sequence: TGTGCCAGCAGCTTAGAGGGATTTAGGGACAATGAGCAGTTCTTC.

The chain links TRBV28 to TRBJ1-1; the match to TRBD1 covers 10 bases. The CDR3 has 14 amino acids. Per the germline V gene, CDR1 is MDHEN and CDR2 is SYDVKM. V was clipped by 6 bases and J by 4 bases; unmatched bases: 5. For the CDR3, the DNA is TGTGCCAGCAGGTCGGGACAGGGGAGCACTGAAGCTTTCTTT. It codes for CASRSGQGSTEAFF.

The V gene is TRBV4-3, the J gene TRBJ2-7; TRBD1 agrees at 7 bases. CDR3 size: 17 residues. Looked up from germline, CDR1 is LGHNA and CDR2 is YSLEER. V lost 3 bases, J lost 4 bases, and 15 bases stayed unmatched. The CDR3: CASSQVAQGSEGYEQYF. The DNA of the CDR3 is TGCGCCAGCAGCCAGGTCGCACAGGGGTCAGAGGGGTACGAGCAGTACTTC.

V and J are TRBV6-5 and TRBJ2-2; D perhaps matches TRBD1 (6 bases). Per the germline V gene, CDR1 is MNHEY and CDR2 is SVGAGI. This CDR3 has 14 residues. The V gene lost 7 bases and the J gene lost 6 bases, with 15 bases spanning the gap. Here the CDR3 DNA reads TGTGCCAGCAAGGAAAGGGGACATGCCGGGGAGCTGTTTTTT. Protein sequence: CASKERGHAGELFF.

CDR3 sequence: CASSVAPSNHRRGEQFF. The CDR3 coding sequence is TGTGCCAGCAGCGTAGCACCTAGTAACCACCGGAGGGGTGAGCAGTTCTTC. The chain employs TRBV9 and TRBJ2-1, with a possible D match to TRBD2 (6 bases). CDR1 SGDLS and CDR2 YYNGEE come from the germline V gene. The CDR3 runs to 17 residues. V shed 0 bases and J shed 9 bases, with 22 bases lying between them.

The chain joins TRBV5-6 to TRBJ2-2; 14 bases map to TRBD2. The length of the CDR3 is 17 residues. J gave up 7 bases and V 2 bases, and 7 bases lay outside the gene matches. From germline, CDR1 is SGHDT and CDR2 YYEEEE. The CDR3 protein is CASSFPGLAGEDGELFF. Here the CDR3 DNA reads TGTGCCAGCAGCTTTCCGGGACTAGCGGGAGAGGACGGGGAGCTGTTTTTT.

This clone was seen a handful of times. CDR3: CASSSGGGVDTQYF. DNA of the CDR3: TGTGCCAGCAGCTCAGGGGGAGGTGTAGATACGCAGTATTTT. The genes are TRBV9 and TRBJ2-3; D perhaps matches TRBD1 (7 bases). CDR3 size: 14 residues. Deletions cut 4 bases from V and 5 bases from J, with 14 bases between. Germline CDR1 and CDR2: SGDLS and YYNGEE.